This is a list of T cell receptor beta chains from one sample in a study of T cells after yellow fever vaccination. TCRdb re-called the 5' RACE reads through MiXCR, storing one row per CDR3 protein. The data hold under 350,000 distinct CDR3 sequences, with about 4% observed a single time. This specimen consisted of PBMCs, obtained 5 days after the yellow fever booster vaccination. Receptors originate from a man between 18 and 29 years old who received the YFV17D yellow fever vaccine. CDR3s include the opening cysteine and the closing phenylalanine or tryptophan. The D gene is left open where the match is weak. Only some rows state a clone size, as once, few, many or a class for expanded clones.

TRBJ1-1	many	TRBV5-8	TRBD1	TGTGCCAGCAGCTCAGGGGGTGGGGACACTGAAGCTTTCTTT	CASSSGGGDTEAFF
TRBJ2-7	-	TRBV19	TRBD1	TGTGCCAGTAGTATTGGGACAGACGAGCAGTACTTC	CASSIGTDEQYF
TRBJ1-5	few	TRBV27	-	TGTGCCAGCAGTCTGTTGGGGAGCAGTCAGCCCCAGCATTTT	CASSLLGSSQPQHF
TRBJ2-3	few	TRBV7-9	TRBD2	TGTGCCAGCAGCTTGGTGACTAGCGGGTACACAGATACGCAGTATTTT	CASSLVTSGYTDTQYF
TRBJ2-6	-	TRBV21-1	-	TGTGCCAGCGAAATGTCCGGACAGGCCTTTTCTGGGGCCAACGTCCTGACTTTC	CASEMSGQAFSGANVLTF
TRBJ2-5	many	TRBV7-9	-	TGTGCCAGCAGCCCGAGGGACTTACAAGAGACCCAGTACTTC	CASSPRDLQETQYF
TRBJ2-5	many	TRBV12-3/TRBV12-4	TRBD1	TGTGCCAGCAGTCGAACAGGGGCCCAAGAGACCCAGTACTTC	CASSRTGAQETQYF
TRBJ2-3	-	TRBV9	-	TGTGCCAGCAGCGCTTGGCGGGTGTTCACAGATACGCAGTATTTT	CASSAWRVFTDTQYF
TRBJ1-6	-	TRBV7-9	-	TGTGCCAGCAGCCTCCGAGGGTCGGGGGGGAAGAATTATTCACCCCTCCACTTT	CASSLRGSGGKNYSPLHF
TRBJ1-2	few	TRBV6-6	TRBD1	TGTGCCATACAGGGGGCGCTTAGCTATGGCTACACCTTC	CAIQGALSYGYTF
TRBJ2-1	many	TRBV4-3	TRBD2	TGCGCCAGCAGCCAAGATCCTAGCGGGGGCTACAATGAGCAGTTCTTC	CASSQDPSGGYNEQFF
TRBJ1-5	few	TRBV6-1	-	TGTGCCAGCAGTGAAGGGGACGGAGGACTAAATCAGCCCCAGCATTTT	CASSEGDGGLNQPQHF
TRBJ2-5	-	TRBV7-9	TRBD2	TGTGCCAGCAGCCCGGGACTAGCGGGGGGGCGAGAGACCCAGTACTTC	CASSPGLAGGRETQYF
TRBJ2-3	many	TRBV4-2	-	TGTGCCAGCAGCCGCTTCCCAGGCACAGATACGCAGTATTTT	CASSRFPGTDTQYF
TRBJ2-7	-	TRBV5-1	-	TGCGCCAGCAGCTTCCGGGACTCCTACGAGCAGTACTTC	CASSFRDSYEQYF
TRBJ1-4	few	TRBV2	-	TGTGCCAGCAGTGATTGGGGATTGGGGGCGCAGGATGAAAAACTGTTTTTT	CASSDWGLGAQDEKLFF
TRBJ2-1	few	TRBV11-2	TRBD2	TGTGCCAGCAGCTTAGCCTCCCTAGGACTAGCGGGGGGGTACAATGAGCAGTTCTTC	CASSLASLGLAGGYNEQFF
TRBJ2-4	few	TRBV4-1	-	TGCGCCAGCAGCCAAGTAGGGTACGGCAAAAACATTCAGTACTTC	CASSQVGYGKNIQYF
TRBJ2-5	many	TRBV5-1	TRBD1	TGCGCCAGCAGCTTGTTGACAGGGACACAAGAGACCCAGTACTTC	CASSLLTGTQETQYF
TRBJ2-1	-	TRBV5-4	-	TGTGCCAGCAGCCAGTCCGGGGCTGCCTACAATGAGCAGTTCTTC	CASSQSGAAYNEQFF
TRBJ2-1	-	TRBV5-1	-	TGCGCCAGCAGGCCGACTAGCTCCTACAATGAGCAGTTCTTC	CASRPTSSYNEQFF
TRBJ2-4	-	TRBV4-1	TRBD1	TGCGCCAGCAGCCAAGTAGGCAGGGGGCCCAAAAACATTCAGTACTTC	CASSQVGRGPKNIQYF
TRBJ2-4	many	TRBV5-4	TRBD1	TGTGCCAGCAGCGACAGGGGTAGGGCCAAAAACATTCAGTACTTC	CASSDRGRAKNIQYF
TRBJ2-3	few	TRBV4-3	-	TGCGCCAGCAGCCAGGACCCTTTGGGAACCACAGATACGCAGTATTTT	CASSQDPLGTTDTQYF
TRBJ1-6	-	TRBV4-1	TRBD1	TGCGCCAGCAGCCAAGGTCCATACAGGGGTAATTCACCCCTCCACTTT	CASSQGPYRGNSPLHF
TRBJ2-1	many	TRBV20-1	TRBD1	TGCAGTGCTGGAGGGACAGGGGGCTACAATGAGCAGTTCTTC	CSAGGTGGYNEQFF